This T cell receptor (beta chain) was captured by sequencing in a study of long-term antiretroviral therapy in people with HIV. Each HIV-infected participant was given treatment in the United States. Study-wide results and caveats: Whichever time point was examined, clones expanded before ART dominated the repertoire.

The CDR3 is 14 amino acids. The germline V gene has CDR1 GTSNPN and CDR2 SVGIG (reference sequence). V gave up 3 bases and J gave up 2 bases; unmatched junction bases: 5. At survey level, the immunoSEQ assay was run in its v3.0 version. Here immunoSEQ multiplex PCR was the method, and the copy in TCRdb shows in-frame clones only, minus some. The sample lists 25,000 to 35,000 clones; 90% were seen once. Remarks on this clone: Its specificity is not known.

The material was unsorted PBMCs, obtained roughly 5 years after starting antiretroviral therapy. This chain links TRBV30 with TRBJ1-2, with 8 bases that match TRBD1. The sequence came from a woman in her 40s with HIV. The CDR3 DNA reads TGTGCCTGGAGCGGACAGGGAGGGAACTATGGCTACACCTTC. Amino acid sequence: CAWSGQGGNYGYTF.